The rows below give T cell receptor beta chains drawn from one sample of a study of blood T cells in healthy people across ages. TCRdb re-derived calls from the 5' RACE reads in MiXCR, one entry per CDR3 protein. The sample has 850,000 to 1,000,000 distinct CDR3 sequences, about 51% seen once. Sequencing was done on a sample of blood. These TCRs come from a woman aged 60 to 75 in good health. CDR3s include the opening cysteine and the closing phenylalanine or tryptophan. Fields, in order: CDR3 protein, CDR3 DNA, J gene, clone size, V gene, D gene. D genes are given only for firm matches. Clone size is shown for a subset of rows, as once, few, many or a class of expanded clone.

CDR3aa: CASSPGRQTDTQYF
CDR3nt: TGTGCCAGCAGCCCTGGGCGTCAAACAGATACGCAGTATTTT
j_gene: TRBJ2-3
abundance: -
v_gene: TRBV5-4
d_gene: -

CDR3aa: CSVVAEPQETQYF
CDR3nt: TGCAGCGTTGTCGCTGAACCACAAGAGACCCAGTACTTC
j_gene: TRBJ2-5
abundance: -
v_gene: TRBV29-1
d_gene: -

CDR3aa: CTSSQERRGYEQYF
CDR3nt: TGCACCAGCAGCCAAGAGAGGCGGGGCTACGAGCAGTACTTC
j_gene: TRBJ2-7
abundance: -
v_gene: TRBV4-3
d_gene: -

CDR3aa: CASSLQTGLLAKNIQYF
CDR3nt: TGTGCCAGCAGCCTCCAGACAGGCTTATTAGCCAAAAACATTCAGTACTTC
j_gene: TRBJ2-4
abundance: many
v_gene: TRBV7-2
d_gene: -

CDR3aa: CASSPAGTTVGEQYF
CDR3nt: TGTGCCAGCAGTCCGGCCGGGACTACGGTGGGTGAGCAGTACTTC
j_gene: TRBJ2-5
abundance: -
v_gene: TRBV28
d_gene: TRBD2

CDR3aa: CASSSGLHSRDTQYF
CDR3nt: TGCGCCAGCAGCTCGGGACTACATAGCAGAGATACGCAGTATTTT
j_gene: TRBJ2-3
abundance: -
v_gene: TRBV5-1
d_gene: TRBD2

CDR3aa: CASSIRTRGIQYF
CDR3nt: TGTGCCAGCAGCATCCGGACTCGCGGCATTCAGTACTTC
j_gene: TRBJ2-4
abundance: few
v_gene: TRBV3-1
d_gene: -

CDR3aa: CSVAGLAGGSEQYF
CDR3nt: TGCAGCGTTGCGGGGCTAGCGGGAGGCAGCGAGCAGTACTTC
j_gene: TRBJ2-7
abundance: few
v_gene: TRBV29-1
d_gene: TRBD2

CDR3aa: CASSFEQGGEQYF
CDR3nt: TGCGCCAGCAGCTTTGAACAGGGCGGCGAGCAGTACTTC
j_gene: TRBJ2-7
abundance: -
v_gene: TRBV5-1
d_gene: -

CDR3aa: CASSQDSGGRAYDNEQFF
CDR3nt: TGCGCCAGCAGCCAAGATTCAGGGGGACGAGCGTATGACAATGAGCAGTTCTTC
j_gene: TRBJ2-1
abundance: -
v_gene: TRBV4-1
d_gene: TRBD1

CDR3aa: CASRGSGANVLTF
CDR3nt: TGTGCCAGCAGGGGCTCTGGGGCCAACGTCCTGACTTTC
j_gene: TRBJ2-6
abundance: many
v_gene: TRBV25-1
d_gene: -

CDR3aa: CASSFGPTTYGYTF
CDR3nt: TGTGCCAGCAGCTTCGGACCCACTACCTATGGCTACACCTTC
j_gene: TRBJ1-2
abundance: many
v_gene: TRBV11-2
d_gene: -

CDR3aa: CASSRTSGKGGTQYF
CDR3nt: TGTGCCAGCAGCCGGACTAGCGGGAAGGGAGGTACGCAGTATTTT
j_gene: TRBJ2-3
abundance: -
v_gene: TRBV7-2
d_gene: TRBD2

CDR3aa: CASSSTRNEETQYF
CDR3nt: TGTGCCAGCAGCTCCACTAGGAACGAAGAGACCCAGTACTTC
j_gene: TRBJ2-5
abundance: -
v_gene: TRBV7-9
d_gene: -

CDR3aa: CASSEARWTKGEQYF
CDR3nt: TGTGCCAGCAGTGAAGCTCGCTGGACTAAGGGGGAGCAGTACTTC
j_gene: TRBJ2-5
abundance: -
v_gene: TRBV6-1
d_gene: -

CDR3aa: CASSRQGSSETGRTQYF
CDR3nt: TGCGCCAGCAGCCGTCAGGGGTCGAGCGAGACAGGGAGGACCCAGTACTTC
j_gene: TRBJ2-5
abundance: few
v_gene: TRBV4-1
d_gene: TRBD1

CDR3aa: CAWSALRAYEQYF
CDR3nt: TGTGCCTGGAGCGCCTTAAGGGCCTACGAGCAGTACTTC
j_gene: TRBJ2-7
abundance: few
v_gene: TRBV30
d_gene: -

CDR3aa: CASSHLTGGLNNEQFF
CDR3nt: TGCGCCAGCAGCCACCTAACAGGGGGCTTAAACAATGAGCAGTTCTTC
j_gene: TRBJ2-1
abundance: few
v_gene: TRBV4-1
d_gene: TRBD1

CDR3aa: CASSLAHRENTEAFF
CDR3nt: TGTGCCAGCAGTTTAGCGCACAGGGAGAACACTGAAGCTTTCTTT
j_gene: TRBJ1-1
abundance: -
v_gene: TRBV12-3/TRBV12-4
d_gene: -

CDR3aa: CSARGQGDRYEQYF
CDR3nt: TGCAGTGCTAGGGGACAGGGTGATCGCTACGAGCAGTACTTC
j_gene: TRBJ2-7
abundance: -
v_gene: TRBV20-1
d_gene: TRBD1

CDR3aa: CSFSRDRASEQYF
CDR3nt: TGCAGCTTCTCCCGGGACAGGGCGAGCGAGCAGTACTTC
j_gene: TRBJ2-7
abundance: -
v_gene: TRBV29-1
d_gene: TRBD1

CDR3aa: CASSYKGAHNSPLHF
CDR3nt: TGTGCCAGCAGCTACAAAGGGGCCCATAATTCACCCCTCCACTTT
j_gene: TRBJ1-6
abundance: -
v_gene: TRBV7-2
d_gene: -

CDR3aa: CASSQDPGGRAFGANVLTF
CDR3nt: TGCGCCAGCAGCCAAGATCCGGGCGGGAGGGCCTTTGGGGCCAACGTCCTGACTTTC
j_gene: TRBJ2-6
abundance: -
v_gene: TRBV4-3
d_gene: TRBD2

CDR3aa: CASSQDRGQETQYF
CDR3nt: TGTGCCAGCAGTCAGGACAGGGGACAAGAGACCCAGTACTTC
j_gene: TRBJ2-5
abundance: few
v_gene: TRBV11-2
d_gene: TRBD1

CDR3aa: CASSSGSGAAYGYTF
CDR3nt: TGCGCCAGCAGCTCCGGTAGTGGCGCAGCCTATGGCTACACCTTC
j_gene: TRBJ1-2
abundance: -
v_gene: TRBV5-1
d_gene: -

CDR3aa: CATSREPIGVEQYF
CDR3nt: TGTGCCACCAGCAGAGAGCCAATCGGGGTCGAGCAGTACTTC
j_gene: TRBJ2-7
abundance: -
v_gene: TRBV15
d_gene: -

CDR3aa: CASSEPTGIDTQYF
CDR3nt: TGCGCCAGCAGTGAGCCCACAGGGATAGATACGCAGTATTTT
j_gene: TRBJ2-3
abundance: -
v_gene: TRBV10-2
d_gene: -

CDR3aa: CSAKGLAGGEQYF
CDR3nt: TGCAGTGCTAAGGGACTAGCGGGAGGCGAGCAGTACTTC
j_gene: TRBJ2-7
abundance: -
v_gene: TRBV20-1
d_gene: TRBD2

CDR3aa: CASIHSGSTDTQYF
CDR3nt: TGTGCCAGCATCCATAGCGGGAGTACAGATACGCAGTATTTT
j_gene: TRBJ2-3
abundance: once
v_gene: TRBV12-3/TRBV12-4
d_gene: TRBD2

CDR3aa: CSVESRGHEQYF
CDR3nt: TGCAGCGTTGAGTCCAGGGGACACGAGCAGTACTTC
j_gene: TRBJ2-7
abundance: few
v_gene: TRBV29-1
d_gene: -

CDR3aa: CASSKTSSGRGTDTQYF
CDR3nt: TGTGCCAGCAGCAAAACCTCTAGCGGGAGGGGGACAGATACGCAGTATTTT
j_gene: TRBJ2-3
abundance: few
v_gene: TRBV27
d_gene: TRBD2

CDR3aa: CSAYLRTVPNSPLHF
CDR3nt: TGCAGTGCTTACCTCAGAACTGTACCCAATTCACCCCTCCACTTT
j_gene: TRBJ1-6
abundance: -
v_gene: TRBV20-1
d_gene: -

CDR3aa: CASSWRGRQGTGTQYF
CDR3nt: TGTGCCAGCAGCTGGCGCGGCCGCCAGGGAACAGGTACGCAGTATTTT
j_gene: TRBJ2-3
abundance: -
v_gene: TRBV7-9
d_gene: -

CDR3aa: CASGRRLAGASSYEQYF
CDR3nt: TGTGCCAGCGGACGGCGCCTAGCGGGAGCGTCGTCCTACGAGCAGTACTTC
j_gene: TRBJ2-7
abundance: -
v_gene: TRBV28
d_gene: TRBD2

CDR3aa: CASSPNKYTQYF
CDR3nt: TGCGCCAGCAGTCCTAACAAATATACGCAGTATTTT
j_gene: TRBJ2-3
abundance: -
v_gene: TRBV10-1
d_gene: -

CDR3aa: CASSWTGIETQYF
CDR3nt: TGTGCCAGCAGTTGGACAGGGATCGAGACCCAGTACTTC
j_gene: TRBJ2-5
abundance: few
v_gene: TRBV12-3/TRBV12-4
d_gene: TRBD1

CDR3aa: CASSPQGGYGYTF
CDR3nt: TGTGCCAGCAGCCCTCAGGGGGGGTATGGCTACACCTTC
j_gene: TRBJ1-2
abundance: -
v_gene: TRBV7-9
d_gene: TRBD1

CDR3aa: CASSPPGLVNTGELFF
CDR3nt: TGCGCCAGCAGCCCGCCGGGACTAGTCAACACCGGGGAGCTGTTTTTT
j_gene: TRBJ2-2
abundance: few
v_gene: TRBV5-1
d_gene: TRBD2

CDR3aa: CSARLLVRETQYF
CDR3nt: TGCAGTGCTAGACTCCTAGTTCGAGAGACCCAGTACTTC
j_gene: TRBJ2-5
abundance: -
v_gene: TRBV20-1
d_gene: -

CDR3aa: CSAPWLAGVWETQYF
CDR3nt: TGCAGTGCCCCGTGGCTAGCGGGAGTTTGGGAGACCCAGTACTTC
j_gene: TRBJ2-5
abundance: few
v_gene: TRBV20-1
d_gene: TRBD2

CDR3aa: CASIRGEGYEQYF
CDR3nt: TGTGCCAGCATTAGAGGGGAAGGCTACGAGCAGTACTTC
j_gene: TRBJ2-7
abundance: -
v_gene: TRBV2
d_gene: -

CDR3aa: CASLAAGPGGYEQYF
CDR3nt: TGTGCCAGCCTAGCAGCAGGGCCCGGGGGCTACGAGCAGTACTTC
j_gene: TRBJ2-7
abundance: few
v_gene: TRBV28
d_gene: -

CDR3aa: CASSSRLGIDNEQFF
CDR3nt: TGTGCCAGCAGCTCGCGACTAGGGATCGACAATGAGCAGTTCTTC
j_gene: TRBJ2-1
abundance: -
v_gene: TRBV7-8
d_gene: -

CDR3aa: CASSLVWGGSSYNEQFF
CDR3nt: TGTGCCAGCAGCTTAGTCTGGGGCGGCAGCTCCTACAATGAGCAGTTCTTC
j_gene: TRBJ2-1
abundance: -
v_gene: TRBV11-2
d_gene: -

CDR3aa: CASSQDPTRSNEQFF
CDR3nt: TGCGCCAGCAGCCAAGATCCGACTAGAAGTAATGAGCAGTTCTTC
j_gene: TRBJ2-1
abundance: -
v_gene: TRBV4-1
d_gene: -

CDR3aa: CASSGLRGGAIGYGYTF
CDR3nt: TGTGCCAGCAGCGGGTTACGAGGGGGCGCGATCGGCTATGGCTACACCTTC
j_gene: TRBJ1-2
abundance: once
v_gene: TRBV6-1
d_gene: TRBD1

CDR3aa: CASIRWQAYEQYF
CDR3nt: TGTGCCAGCATCAGATGGCAGGCCTACGAGCAGTACTTC
j_gene: TRBJ2-7
abundance: -
v_gene: TRBV6-1
d_gene: -

CDR3aa: CASTREPGWNEQYF
CDR3nt: TGTGCCAGCACGCGGGAGCCGGGTTGGAACGAGCAGTACTTC
j_gene: TRBJ2-7
abundance: -
v_gene: TRBV6-5
d_gene: TRBD2

CDR3aa: CASSLEQGTDTQYF
CDR3nt: TGTGCCAGCAGCTTAGAACAGGGGACAGATACGCAGTATTTT
j_gene: TRBJ2-3
abundance: -
v_gene: TRBV5-1
d_gene: TRBD1

CDR3aa: CAISDLDSSEQYF
CDR3nt: TGTGCCATCAGTGACCTGGACAGTTCCGAGCAGTACTTC
j_gene: TRBJ2-7
abundance: -
v_gene: TRBV10-3
d_gene: -

CDR3aa: CASSLSVAGSDTQYF
CDR3nt: TGTGCCAGCAGCTTATCCGTGGCGGGCTCAGATACGCAGTATTTT
j_gene: TRBJ2-3
abundance: -
v_gene: TRBV7-3
d_gene: -

CDR3aa: CASSQTQRSYSNQPQHF
CDR3nt: TGCGCCAGCAGCCAAACTCAGAGAAGCTATAGCAATCAGCCCCAGCATTTT
j_gene: TRBJ1-5
abundance: once
v_gene: TRBV4-1
d_gene: -

CDR3aa: CASSSNQGARTDTQYF
CDR3nt: TGTGCCAGCAGCTCTAACCAGGGGGCCCGCACAGATACGCAGTATTTT
j_gene: TRBJ2-3
abundance: few
v_gene: TRBV7-2
d_gene: TRBD1